Listed below are T cell receptor beta chains from one sample, sequenced in a study of blood T cell repertoires in COVID-19. The assay was immunoSEQ multiplex PCR, and TCRdb's table has in-frame clones only and misses some. The sample shows 53,000 or so clones, roughly 85% of them seen only once. What was sequenced was peripheral blood. These receptors were obtained from an elderly man with acute or convalescent COVID-19. The CDR3 runs from the conserved cysteine through the conserved F or W. A D gene is named only where the DNA matches it firmly. Some rows have no size entry. The others give once, few or many, or a class for an expanded clone.

TRBJ2-1 | NA | TRBV3-1/TRBV3-2 | NA | CASSQAGKDRNEQFF | TGTGCCAGCAGCCAAGCCGGGAAGGATCGCAATGAGCAGTTCTTC
TRBJ2-5 | NA | TRBV11-1 | NA | CASREGQETQYF | TGTGCCAGCAGAGAGGGCCAAGAGACCCAGTACTTC
TRBJ1-2 | NA | TRBV6-2/TRBV6-3 | NA | CASSSGQNYGYTF | TGTGCCAGCAGCTCCGGACAGAACTATGGCTACACCTTC
TRBJ2-2 | NA | TRBV28 | TRBD1 | CASSYGQGVTGELFF | TGTGCCAGCAGTTATGGACAGGGGGTTACCGGGGAGCTGTTTTTT
TRBJ1-5 | NA | TRBV6-6 | NA | CASSYSGIRQPQHF | TGTGCCAGCAGTTACTCCGGGATTCGACAGCCCCAGCATTTT
TRBJ2-7 | NA | TRBV4-1 | NA | CASSQATQGGLGEQYF | TGCGCCAGCAGCCAAGCAACGCAGGGGGGTTTGGGCGAGCAGTACTTC
TRBJ1-3 | NA | TRBV7-6 | TRBD1 | CASSFRTGSGNTIYF | TGTGCCAGCAGCTTCCGGACAGGGTCAGGAAACACCATATATTTT
TRBJ1-5 | NA | TRBV9 | NA | CASSVGQGDNQPQHF | TGTGCCAGCAGCGTAGGGCAGGGTGACAATCAGCCCCAGCATTTT
TRBJ2-2 | NA | TRBV2 | TRBD1 | CASTKLAGTVDSTGELFF | TGTGCCAGCACCAAACTCGCCGGGACAGTGGACTCTACCGGGGAGCTGTTTTTT
TRBJ2-7 | NA | TRBV11-2 | TRBD1 | CASSGKTGRMGEQYF | TGTGCCAGCAGCGGAAAGACAGGGCGGATGGGCGAGCAGTACTTC
TRBJ2-6 | NA | TRBV6-2/TRBV6-3 | NA | CASSSLWTQGSGANVLTF | TGTGCCAGCAGCTCATTGTGGACACAGGGTTCTGGGGCCAACGTCCTGACTTTC
TRBJ1-6 | once | TRBV6-5 | NA | CASSYRRQADSPLHF | TGTGCCAGCAGTTACAGGAGGCAGGCGGATTCACCCCTCCACTTT
TRBJ2-3 | NA | TRBV4-3 | TRBD2 | CASSLGSGGANTDTQYF | TGCGCCAGCAGCCTGGGTAGCGGGGGAGCAAACACAGATACGCAGTATTTT
TRBJ1-5 | NA | TRBV15 | NA | CATSRGGGSNQPQHF | TGTGCCACGAGTCGGGGAGGCGGAAGCAATCAGCCCCAGCATTTT
TRBJ2-7 | few | TRBV7-2 | NA | CASRGNRDPYEQYF | TGTGCCAGCAGAGGTAACAGGGACCCCTACGAGCAGTACTTC
TRBJ2-1 | NA | TRBV30 | TRBD2 | CAWSGLAVSYNEQFF | TGTGCCTGGAGTGGACTAGCGGTTTCCTACAATGAGCAGTTCTTC
TRBJ1-2 | once | TRBV5-4 | NA | CASSPPGRAAYGYTF | TGTGCCAGCAGCCCCCCCGGGAGGGCGGCCTATGGCTACACCTTC
TRBJ1-2 | NA | TRBV3-1/TRBV3-2 | NA | CASSQSGLYGYTF | TGTGCCAGCAGCCAATCAGGACTATATGGCTACACCTTC
TRBJ2-1 | NA | TRBV15 | TRBD1 | CATSGLGQGARNEQFF | TGTGCCACCAGCGGCCTGGGGCAGGGGGCTCGAAATGAGCAGTTCTTC
TRBJ2-1 | NA | TRBV30 | TRBD2 | CAWSVRSGGYYNEQFF | TGTGCCTGGAGTGTACGTTCGGGGGGTTATTACAATGAGCAGTTCTTC
TRBJ2-7 | NA | TRBV18 | TRBD1 | CASSPGQGSSYEQYF | TGTGCCAGCTCACCAGGACAGGGGTCTTCCTACGAGCAGTACTTC
TRBJ2-6 | few | TRBV19 | NA | CASNRAASNSGANVLTF | TGTGCCAGTAACCGAGCGGCCTCCAACTCTGGGGCCAACGTCCTGACTTTC
TRBJ1-5 | NA | TRBV6-2/TRBV6-3 | NA | CASSYSQRRQPQHF | TGTGCCAGCAGTTACTCCCAGAGGCGTCAGCCCCAGCATTTT
TRBJ2-3 | NA | TRBV5-4 | NA | CASSLVAGADTQYF | TGTGCCAGCAGCTTGGTGGCGGGGGCGGATACGCAGTATTTT
TRBJ1-5 | NA | TRBV18 | TRBD1 | CASSLGTGNSNQPQHF | TGTGCCAGCTCACTCGGGACAGGGAATAGCAATCAGCCCCAGCATTTT
TRBJ1-6 | NA | TRBV5-1 | NA | CASSLDGGRNSPLHF | TGCGCCAGCAGCTTGGATGGGGGGAGAAATTCACCCCTCCACTTT
TRBJ1-1 | NA | TRBV7-2 | TRBD1 | CASSPTGTGRVTEAFF | TGTGCCAGCAGCCCAACGGGGACAGGGAGGGTCACTGAAGCTTTCTTT
TRBJ2-1 | NA | TRBV11-2 | NA | CASSLIGRANEQFF | TGTGCCAGCAGCTTAATAGGCAGGGCGAATGAGCAGTTCTTC
TRBJ1-2 | NA | TRBV2 | TRBD1 | CASSDRGHGYTF | TGTGCCAGCAGTGACAGGGGGCATGGCTACACCTTC
TRBJ2-2 | NA | TRBV9 | NA | CASSGLGTNTGELFF | TGTGCCAGCAGCGGACTGGGGACTAACACCGGGGAGCTGTTTTTT
TRBJ1-1 | NA | TRBV4-1 | NA | CASSQIPIGQGIVIYTEAFF | TGCGCCAGCAGCCAAATCCCAATAGGTCAGGGTATCGTAATTTACACTGAAGCTTTCTTT
TRBJ1-3 | NA | TRBV12-5 | TRBD1 | CASDLTGGGNTIYF | TGTGCTAGTGACCTAACAGGGGGGGGAAACACCATATATTTT
TRBJ1-2 | NA | TRBV4-3 | NA | CASSQNLGGNYGYTF | TGCGCCAGCAGCCAAAATCTGGGAGGGAACTATGGCTACACCTTC
TRBJ1-2 | NA | TRBV2 | NA | CASSRGGTEVNGYTF | TGTGCCAGCAGTCGGGGGGGGACCGAGGTCAATGGCTACACCTTC
TRBJ1-2 | NA | TRBV20-1 | NA | CSAPTPYGYTF | TGCAGTGCTCCGACACCCTATGGCTACACCTTC
TRBJ2-7 | NA | TRBV10-2 | NA | CASSEWAGEQYF | TGCGCCAGCAGTGAGTGGGCGGGCGAGCAGTACTTC
TRBJ2-3 | NA | TRBV7-8 | TRBD2 | CASSLVAGGSSDTQYF | TGTGCCAGCAGCTTAGTAGCGGGGGGATCATCAGATACGCAGTATTTT
TRBJ1-5 | NA | TRBV19 | TRBD1 | CASSIRPGQGSQPQHF | TGTGCCAGTAGTATTCGACCGGGACAGGGGTCTCAGCCCCAGCATTTT
TRBJ1-2 | NA | TRBV6-2/TRBV6-3 | NA | CASSLLDGQGYTF | TGTGCCAGCAGCTTACTGGACGGACAGGGCTACACCTTC
TRBJ1-1 | NA | TRBV5-5 | NA | CASSLAGSDTEAFF | TGTGCCAGCAGCTTGGCAGGTTCGGACACTGAAGCTTTCTTT
TRBJ2-7 | NA | TRBV7-9 | NA | CASSPTVSYEQYF | TGTGCCAGCAGCCCTACAGTCTCCTACGAGCAGTACTTC
TRBJ1-6 | few | TRBV6-5 | NA | CASSQSGADNSPLHF | TGTGCCAGCAGCCAATCAGGGGCCGATAATTCACCCCTCCACTTT
TRBJ1-2 | once | TRBV9 | NA | CASRDYRANGYTF | TGTGCCAGCAGGGATTACAGGGCCAATGGCTACACCTTC
TRBJ2-7 | NA | TRBV5-6 | TRBD1 | CASSLNRGINEQYF | TGTGCCAGCAGCTTGAACAGGGGGATAAACGAGCAGTACTTC
TRBJ1-2 | medium-sized | TRBV2 | TRBD1 | CASTLDGRGPMNYGYTF | TGTGCCAGCACCCTAGACGGCAGGGGGCCCATGAACTATGGCTACACCTTC
TRBJ1-4 | NA | TRBV11-2 | NA | CASSLARGTGEKLFF | TGTGCCAGCAGCTTAGCTCGGGGTACGGGAGAAAAACTGTTTTTT
TRBJ1-5 | NA | TRBV19 | TRBD1 | CASSLGQRPTSNQPQHF | TGTGCCAGTAGTTTGGGACAGCGTCCGACTAGCAATCAGCCCCAGCATTTT
TRBJ1-6 | NA | TRBV2 | NA | CASSEALRGGLYNSPLHF | TGTGCCAGCAGTGAAGCGCTTCGAGGGGGTCTCTATAATTCACCCCTCCACTTT
TRBJ2-3 | NA | TRBV18 | TRBD2 | CASSPTLAGGTDTQYF | TGTGCCAGCTCACCTACCCTAGCGGGAGGCACAGATACGCAGTATTTT
TRBJ2-7 | NA | TRBV10-2 | NA | CASSPGLSSYEQYF | TGCGCCAGCAGTCCAGGACTGAGCTCCTACGAGCAGTACTTC
TRBJ2-1 | few | TRBV7-2 | NA | CASSSTDFSYNEQFF | TGTGCCAGCAGCTCGACGGACTTCTCCTACAATGAGCAGTTCTTC
TRBJ1-3 | few | TRBV6-2/TRBV6-3 | NA | CASSSTLQRGPSGNTIYF | TGTGCCAGCAGTTCTACCCTCCAACGCGGTCCGTCCGGAAACACCATATATTTT
TRBJ2-2 | NA | TRBV10-3 | TRBD2 | CAIGRGEPSGELFF | TGTGCCATCGGGCGGGGGGAGCCGAGCGGGGAGCTGTTTTTT
TRBJ2-7 | NA | TRBV19 | TRBD1 | CASSIHWTGTYEQYF | TGTGCCAGTAGTATTCATTGGACAGGGACCTACGAGCAGTACTTC